This T cell receptor (beta chain) comes out of a study of CD8 T cells in ankylosing spondylitis. A quantitative 5'-RACE method, one with molecular barcodes, was used to make TCR beta libraries. One entry per CDR3 protein results from TCRdb running MiXCR on the 5' RACE reads. This sample yields 400,000 or so distinct CDR3 sequences, of which 25% to 30% are seen a single time; about 1% belongs to the top ten. Whole-study findings and limits: One TCR beta motif, made up of roughly eight highly homologous variants, appeared characteristic of ankylosing spondylitis blood. Disease-linked clones bore a CD8+ phenotype, appearing relatively rarely in peripheral blood. Researchers reportedly found disease-linked clones significantly enriched in matched ankylosing spondylitis synovial fluid.

For this clonotype: Its antigen is still unknown.

The CDR3 is made up of 12 amino acids. Germline loops: CDR1 SQVTM, CDR2 ANQGSEA. V lost 5 bases and J 4 bases, leaving 9 bases between the germline ends. This chain joins TRBV29-1 and TRBJ2-1, with D perhaps TRBD1 (6 bases). The sequence came from a male donor with ankylosing spondylitis. Specimen: blood, either unsorted or a sorted T cell fraction (not recorded which). Written as DNA, the CDR3 is TGCAGCGTTAAAGGGGGTTACAATGAGCAGTTCTTC. Translated: CSVKGGYNEQFF.